Listed here are 9 T cell receptor beta chains from one sample, sequenced in a study of CD8+ T cells in alopecia areata. Investigators isolated RNA and reverse transcribed it into cDNA to act as the sequencing template. The protocol was immunoSEQ multiplex PCR, while the TCRdb copy is restricted to in-frame clones and leaves out a portion. The table has roughly 170,000 clones, 50% to 75% seen once. The specimen was CD4+ T cells sorted from blood, collected at week 0. These receptors originate from a human donor with alopecia areata.

The V gene is TRBV5-1, the J gene TRBJ2-5; possibly TRBD2 for D (6 bases). Germline V gene sequence: CDR1 SGHRS, CDR2 YFSETQ. V shed 2 bases and J shed 4 bases, with 9 bases lying between them. The CDR3 covers 13 residues. DNA of the CDR3: TGCGCCAGCAGCTTTCGACTAGGAGAGACCCAGTACTTC. Its translation: CASSFRLGETQYF.

The chain uses TRBV29-1 and TRBJ2-2; 9 bases are a match to TRBD1. The CDR3 has 14 amino acids. Germline V gives CDR1 SQVTM, CDR2 ANQGSEA. V trimming: 6 bases; J trimming: 5 bases; junction bases outside the gene matches: 7. CDR3 nucleotides: TGCAGCGTCGTACCGGGACAGGGTACCGGGGAGCTGTTTTTT. Its translation: CSVVPGQGTGELFF.

The rearrangement links TRBV30 to TRBJ1-6; D remains unclear. The CDR3 contains 11 residues. Germline V lookup: CDR1 GTSNPN, CDR2 SVGIG (reference sequence). Trimming took off 3 bases at V and 10 bases at J, with 7 bases between the two ends. The CDR3 DNA sequence: TGTGCCTGGAGGGGAGGCTCACCCCTCCACTTT. Protein product: CAWRGGSPLHF.

This chain uses TRBV23-1 with TRBJ1-2; 7 nucleotides line up with TRBD1. TRBV23-1 is labeled an ORF, and its function is uncertain. The CDR3 consists of 13 residues. V lost 0 bases, J lost 7 bases, and 2 bases stayed unmatched. The CDR3 bases are TGCGCCAGCAGTCAATCGGACAGGAGTGGCTACACCTTC. Its protein is CASSQSDRSGYTF.

This sequence joins TRBV29-1 and TRBJ1-1; 9 bases line up with TRBD1. V gave up 7 bases and J gave up 2 bases; unmatched junction bases: 20. The V gene's germline CDR1 is SQVTM and CDR2 ANQGSEA. This CDR3 has 18 amino acids. The CDR3 is CSGAPHPLATGGNTEAFF. The CDR3 region has the DNA TGCAGCGGTGCCCCCCATCCACTAGCGACAGGGGGAAACACTGAAGCTTTCTTT.

This clone has only one observation. Written as DNA, the CDR3 is TGTGCCAGCAGCCAAGTGCCTCCGGGTGGTGGCTACACCTTC. Translating gives CASSQVPPGGGYTF. The rearrangement joins TRBV4-2 to TRBJ1-2; unclear D gene. The CDR3 runs 14 residues. Deletions cut 1 base from V and 7 bases from J, with 13 bases between. Germline V CDR1 and CDR2: LGHNA, YNFKEQ.

The gene calls are TRBV4-2 and TRBJ2-5; D is uncertain. There are 12 residues in the CDR3. Trimming shortened V by 0 bases and J by 5 bases, and 4 bases separated the two germline ends. Germline lookup yields CDR1 LGHNA and CDR2 YNFKEQ. Written as DNA, the CDR3 is TGTGCCAGCAGCCAAGACAAGGAGACCCAGTACTTC. Translation: CASSQDKETQYF.

The V gene is TRBV7-9, the J gene TRBJ1-1; the match to TRBD1 covers 10 bases. V was clipped by 7 bases and J by 3 bases; unmatched bases: 14. CDR3 length: 17 residues. CDR1 is SEHNR and CDR2 is FQNEAQ in the germline V gene (reference sequence). The CDR3 nucleotides read TGTGCCAGCAAGTCCCGGGACAGGGGCCCGTGGGACACTGAAGCTTTCTTT. Protein sequence: CASKSRDRGPWDTEAFF.

This rearrangement joins TRBV27 to TRBJ2-4; D gene uncertain. This CDR3 has 14 residues. The germline gives CDR1 MNHEY, CDR2 SMNVEV (reference sequence). Trimming stripped 4 bases from V and 2 bases from J, with 9 bases between. CDR3 sequence (DNA): TGTGCCAGCAGTTCCCGAGTGACCAAAAACATTCAGTACTTC. Its translation is CASSSRVTKNIQYF.